This entry describes one T cell receptor (beta chain). These data belong to a study of blood T cell repertoires in COVID-19. The assay was immunoSEQ multiplex PCR, and TCRdb's table has in-frame clones only and misses some. The sample carries fewer than 200,000 clones, about 89% recorded once. The J segment lost 0 bases and the V segment lost 2 bases, leaving 7 bases of the junction unmatched. From germline, CDR1 is MNHEY and CDR2 SVGEGT. The CDR3 totals 18 residues. The receptor was derived from a man aged 35 to 55 with active or convalescent COVID-19. The sequenced material came from peripheral blood. The gene calls are TRBV6-2 or TRBV6-3 and TRBJ2-2, with TRBD2 identical over 9 bases. In nucleotides, the CDR3 is TGTGCCAGCAGTTACCGAGCGGGGGGACCATCGAACACCGGGGAGCTGTTTTTT. Amino acids: CASSYRAGGPSNTGELFF.